These 30 T cell receptor beta chains share one sample of origin, sequenced in a study of cytomegalovirus exposure and HLA in healthy donors. The repertoire was sequenced with immunoSEQ multiplex PCR; TCRdb's copy has only in-frame clones and lacks some. The table lists 200,000 to 250,000 clones, 90% to 95% of them singletons. Sequencing was carried out using PBMCs. The receptors stem from a woman between 18 and 30 years old in good health and CMV-seronegative.

The genes are TRBV28 and TRBJ2-7; 9 nucleotides agree with TRBD1. The CDR3 spans 18 residues. Germline CDR1 is MDHEN and CDR2 is SYDVKM. The V and J ends lost 4 bases and 2 bases, in that order; junction bases with no gene match: 15. CDR3 region: CASSSKVVSGTGPYEQYF. As DNA, the CDR3 is TGTGCCAGCAGTTCAAAGGTGGTTTCGGGGACAGGGCCCTACGAGCAGTACTTC.

The chain uses TRBV30 and TRBJ2-5; possibly TRBD1 for D (5 bases). Trimming removed 1 base from V and 3 bases from J, with 18 bases in between. Germline V gives CDR1 GTSNPN, CDR2 SVGIG (reference sequence). This CDR3 is 16 amino acids long. The CDR3, as DNA: TGTGCCTGGAGTGCGAGCGAAGGGGTACGCGAAGAGACCCAGTACTTC. Translation: CAWSASEGVREETQYF.

The J gene is TRBJ2-7, the V gene TRBV5-5; perhaps TRBD1 as D (6 bases). The germline CDR1 and CDR2 sequences are SGHKS and YYEKEE (reference sequence). This CDR3 is 14 amino acids long. Deletions cut 4 bases from V and 0 bases from J, with 11 bases between. The CDR3 region has the DNA TGTGCCAGCAGCGGAAGGGACACCTCCTACGAGCAGTACTTC. Its translation is CASSGRDTSYEQYF.

This clone was observed once. The chain links TRBV5-6 to TRBJ2-3, with a weak D call TRBD1 (6 bases). Looked up from germline, CDR1 is SGHDT and CDR2 is YYEEEE. The CDR3 has 13 residues. V lost 4 bases, J lost 4 bases, and 10 bases lay in between. DNA of the CDR3: TGTGCCAGCAGCCCCAGGGGTTCAGATACGCAGTATTTT. This codes for CASSPRGSDTQYF.

The chain uses TRBV9 and TRBJ2-3; TRBD2 matches at 7 bases. The CDR3 runs 16 residues. V dropped 3 bases and J dropped 3; count of bases not matched to a gene: 10. Germline V CDR1 and CDR2: SGDLS, YYNGEE. CDR3 in amino acids: CASSAGTTPGTDTQYF. As DNA, the CDR3 is TGTGCCAGCAGCGCTGGGACTACCCCGGGGACAGATACGCAGTATTTT. The full variable domain, in which reference TRBV9 and TRBJ2-3 provide the parts outside the CDR3, is DSGVTQTPKHLITATGQRVTLRCSPRSGDLSVYWYQQSLDQGLQFLIQYYNGEERAKGNILERFSAQQFPDLHSELNLSSLELGDSALYFCASSAGTTPGTDTQYFGPGTRLTVL.

The V gene is TRBV7-6, the J gene TRBJ2-3; D not resolved. Germline V gene data show CDR1 as SGHVS and CDR2 as FNYEAQ. This CDR3 is built from 12 residues. V dropped 5 bases and J dropped 0 bases, with 3 bases sitting between them. The CDR3 sequence: CASSLSTDTQYF. The CDR3 DNA follows: TGTGCCAGCAGCCTCAGCACAGATACGCAGTATTTT.

The chain combines TRBV11-1 with TRBJ2-7, with TRBD2 identical over 9 bases. Germline V gene sequence: CDR1 SGHAT, CDR2 FQDESV (reference sequence). Trimming took 4 bases from V and 3 from J; bases not matched to a gene: 7. The CDR3 loop spans 15 amino acids. CDR3 sequence reads: CASSYPGLAFYEQYF. The CDR3 region has the DNA TGTGCCAGCAGCTACCCGGGACTAGCCTTCTACGAGCAGTACTTC.

The V and J genes are TRBV6-5 and TRBJ2-3; weak D call: TRBD1 (6 bases). This CDR3 has 16 residues. Germline loops: CDR1 MNHEY, CDR2 SVGAGI. V dropped 2 bases and J dropped 4 bases, with 16 bases sitting between them. Here the CDR3 reads CASSYAPPGVSDTQYF. The CDR3 DNA reads as TGTGCCAGCAGTTACGCCCCCCCAGGGGTTTCAGATACGCAGTATTTT.

The chain is built from TRBV19 and TRBJ2-3; perhaps TRBD2 as D (6 bases). The germline V and J ends were trimmed by 2 bases and 2 bases, with 20 bases remaining between them. CDR1 and CDR2 (germline): LNHDA, SQIVND (reference sequence). This CDR3 has 18 amino acids. This CDR3 reads CASSISSRVGGNTDTQYF. The CDR3 DNA follows: TGTGCCAGTAGTATATCGAGCAGGGTCGGGGGAAACACAGATACGCAGTATTTT.

This clone was detected once. The chain joins TRBV13 to TRBJ2-3, with D possibly matching TRBD2 (6 bases). This CDR3 spans 13 amino acids. The ends were cut back, 3 bases at V and 5 bases at J, with 9 bases in the middle. Germline V gene lookup returns CDR1 PRHDT and CDR2 FYEKMQ (reference sequence). The CDR3 loop is CASSFRGKDTQYF. The CDR3 DNA sequence: TGTGCCAGCAGCTTTCGGGGGAAAGATACGCAGTATTTT. The variable domain in full, with the rest retrieved from reference TRBV13 and TRBJ2-3, is AAGVIQSPRHLIKEKRETATLKCYPIPRHDTVYWYQQGPGQDPQFLISFYEKMQSDKGSIPDRFSAQQFSDYHSELNMSSLELGDSALYFCASSFRGKDTQYFGPGTRLTVL.

This chain's CDR3 is CASRPLDSSGNTIYF. CDR3 nucleotide sequence: TGTGCCAGCCGCCCCCTCGACAGTTCTGGAAACACCATATATTTT. J is TRBJ1-3 and V is TRBV6-5, with D perhaps matching TRBD1 (5 bases). This CDR3 contains 15 residues. Germline V lookup: CDR1 MNHEY, CDR2 SVGAGI. V was pared by 8 bases and J by 1 base, with 15 bases between.

J is TRBJ2-7 and V is TRBV7-9; D possibly corresponds to TRBD2 (7 bases). The CDR3 has 15 residues. V shed 5 bases and J shed 7 bases, with 21 bases lying between them. Germline V gene lookup returns CDR1 SEHNR and CDR2 FQNEAQ (reference sequence). The CDR3 nucleotides are TGTGCCAGCAGCCAAGGGGGTGGGAGGGAAAAAGAGCAGTACTTC. It yields the protein CASSQGGGREKEQYF.

This chain links TRBV5-6 with TRBJ2-7, with 7 bases fitting TRBD1. Germline V CDR1 and CDR2: SGHDT, YYEEEE. The CDR3 covers 14 residues. V lost 4 bases to trimming and J lost 2 bases; unmatched junction nucleotides: 6. CDR3: CASSLRTGTYEQYF. The CDR3 coding sequence is TGTGCCAGCAGCCTTCGGACAGGAACCTACGAGCAGTACTTC.

V is TRBV28 and J is TRBJ2-2; TRBD2 matches at 8 bases. The CDR3 is 16 residues long. J gave up 4 bases and V 4 bases, and 8 bases lay outside the gene matches. Per the germline V gene, CDR1 is MDHEN and CDR2 is SYDVKM. CDR3 bases: TGTGCCAGCAGTTCCCGTTTCGGGAGGGCCACCGGGGAGCTGTTTTTT. Protein product: CASSSRFGRATGELFF. The variable domain in full, with the rest retrieved from reference TRBV28 and TRBJ2-2, is DVKVTQSSRYLVKRTGEKVFLECVQDMDHENMFWYRQDPGLGLRLIYFSYDVKMKEKGDIPEGYSVSREKKERFSLILESASTNQTSMYLCASSSRFGRATGELFFGEGSRLTVL.

As DNA, the CDR3 is TGTGCCTGGAGTGTACTGGACAGGGGTCCCGGGGAGCTGTTTTTT. This codes for CAWSVLDRGPGELFF. V and J are TRBV30 and TRBJ2-2; 9 bases align to TRBD1. This CDR3 spans 15 amino acids. Trimming removed 0 bases from V and 6 bases from J; junction bases left unmatched: 5. Germline CDR1 is GTSNPN and CDR2 is SVGIG (reference sequence).

The chain has TRBV4-2 and TRBJ2-6; 13 bases are a match to TRBD2. In germline, CDR1 is LGHNA, CDR2 YNFKEQ. Trimming cost V 1 base and J 0 bases; bases outside gene matches: 3. The CDR3 consists of 19 residues. CDR3 nucleotide sequence: TGTGCCAGCAGCCAAGGACTAGCGGGAGGAATCTCTGGGGCCAACGTCCTGACTTTC. Encoded protein: CASSQGLAGGISGANVLTF.

This rearrangement joins TRBV5-4 to TRBJ2-5; 12 bases are a match to TRBD1. Trimming removed 1 base from V and 4 bases from J; junction bases left unmatched: 5. Germline V gene lookup returns CDR1 SGHNT and CDR2 YYREEE (reference sequence). This CDR3 comprises 16 residues. As DNA, the CDR3 is TGTGCCAGCAGCTTGTCTGGGACAGGGGGCCGAGAGACCCAGTACTTC. This encodes CASSLSGTGGRETQYF.

The chain uses TRBV6-5 and TRBJ2-1; D gene uncertain. From germline, CDR1 is MNHEY and CDR2 SVGAGI. This CDR3 comprises 11 residues. The ends were cut back, 0 bases at V and 9 bases at J, with 3 bases in the middle. CDR3 protein: CASSYSAEQFF. CDR3 DNA sequence: TGTGCCAGCAGTTACTCGGCTGAGCAGTTCTTC.

The CDR3 bases are TGTGCCAGCAGCCCAGGCAGGGTTGGTGGTGGCTACACCTTC. This gives the protein CASSPGRVGGGYTF. The J gene is TRBJ1-2, the V gene TRBV7-6; D might be TRBD1 (5 bases). The CDR3 extends over 14 amino acids. Trimming left V 5 bases short and J 7 bases short, with 17 bases between. Germline V gene sequence: CDR1 SGHVS, CDR2 FNYEAQ.

This chain uses TRBV11-2 with TRBJ2-1; 13 positions match TRBD2. Germline CDR1 is SGHAT and CDR2 is FQNNGV. The CDR3 length is 15 residues. Germline trimming cut 3 bases from V and 7 bases from J; bases unmatched to any gene: 3. The DNA for the CDR3 is TGTGCCAGCAGCTTGAAGGGACTAGCGGGAAATGAGCAGTTCTTC. Translating gives CASSLKGLAGNEQFF.

This sequence joins TRBV28 and TRBJ2-7, with 8 positions matching TRBD1. Germline CDR1 is MDHEN and CDR2 is SYDVKM. Trimming cost V 8 bases and J 5 bases; bases outside gene matches: 8. This CDR3 spans 13 amino acids. The CDR3 coding sequence is TGTGCCAGCCTCCAAGGACAGGGTCACGAGCAGTACTTC. Its protein is CASLQGQGHEQYF.

The chain carries TRBV28 and TRBJ1-5; no firm D call. Germline V gene lookup returns CDR1 MDHEN and CDR2 SYDVKM. The CDR3 sequence is 16 residues long. V shed 2 bases and J shed 7 bases, with 18 bases lying between them. CDR3 sequence reads: CASSLVGGSGFQPQHF. CDR3 nucleotide sequence: TGTGCCAGCAGTTTAGTTGGAGGGAGTGGTTTCCAGCCCCAGCATTTT.

This chain joins TRBV15 and TRBJ2-7, with TRBD2 matching 8 bases. CDR1 LNHNV and CDR2 YYDKDF come from the germline V gene (reference sequence). V was clipped by 6 bases and J by 0 bases; unmatched bases: 4. This CDR3 contains 14 residues. The CDR3 loop reads CATREAGDSYEQYF. CDR3 coding DNA: TGTGCCACCAGAGAAGCGGGAGACTCCTACGAGCAGTACTTC.

The chain recombines TRBV21-1 with TRBJ1-6; the D segment call TRBD1 is taken from the table without a DNA check. TRBV21-1 is designated a pseudogene. The CDR3 extends over 16 amino acids. CDR3: CASSCRASISNSPLHF. The CDR3 nucleotides read TGTGCCAGCAGCTGCAGGGCCTCTATTTCTAATTCACCCCTCCACTTT.

This rearrangement joins TRBV28 to TRBJ2-7; TRBD1 aligns across 8 bases. Unmatched junction bases numbered 5, after V lost 7 bases and J lost 0 bases. The CDR3 extends over 14 amino acids. CDR1 is MDHEN and CDR2 is SYDVKM in the germline V gene. The CDR3 protein is CASTSGTGSYEQYF. As DNA, the CDR3 is TGTGCCAGCACCTCCGGGACAGGCTCCTACGAGCAGTACTTC.

The chain carries TRBV7-7 and TRBJ2-3; 7 bases fit TRBD2. CDR3 size: 14 residues. CDR1 and CDR2 from the germline V gene are SSHAT and FNYEAQ (reference sequence). Trimming removed 1 base from V and 5 bases from J; junction bases left unmatched: 3. CDR3 coding DNA: TGTGCCAGCAGCTTAGGCGGGAGCGGAGATACGCAGTATTTT. Protein: CASSLGGSGDTQYF.

This chain joins TRBV5-1 and TRBJ2-7; 14 positions agree with TRBD2. The J segment lost 11 bases and the V segment lost 0 bases, leaving 7 bases of the junction unmatched. Germline lookup yields CDR1 SGHRS and CDR2 YFSETQ. The CDR3 runs to 15 residues. CDR3 protein: CASSLDGTSGRDKYF. The CDR3, as DNA: TGCGCCAGCAGCTTGGACGGGACTAGCGGGAGAGACAAGTACTTC.

The chain is built from TRBV10-3 and TRBJ2-1; 10 bases map to TRBD2. Looked up from germline, CDR1 is ENHRY and CDR2 is SYGVKD. Germline trimming cut 9 bases from V and 3 bases from J; bases unmatched to any gene: 5. CDR3 length: 14 amino acids. CDR3 in DNA: TGTGCCATAAATAGCGGGAGGCTCTACAATGAGCAGTTCTTC. Translating gives CAINSGRLYNEQFF.

The rearrangement links TRBV5-1 to TRBJ2-7; TRBD2 agrees at 12 bases. Trimming cost V 2 bases and J 2 bases; bases outside gene matches: 5. The CDR3 is 16 residues long. Looked up from germline, CDR1 is SGHRS and CDR2 is YFSETQ. The CDR3 reads CASSFSRTSGTYEQYF. DNA for the CDR3: TGCGCCAGCAGCTTCTCTAGGACTAGCGGGACCTACGAGCAGTACTTC.

This clone was seen a single time. The chain joins TRBV25-1 to TRBJ2-3, with 14 bases fitting TRBD2. There are 18 residues in the CDR3. The J segment lost 6 bases and the V segment lost 1 base, leaving 9 bases of the junction unmatched. Germline lookup yields CDR1 MGHDK and CDR2 SYGVNS. The CDR3 DNA reads as TGTGCCAGCAGTGAATCCCCTCGACTAGCGGGAGGGGACGATACGCAGTATTTT. Its translation is CASSESPRLAGGDDTQYF. Full variable domain (rest looked up from reference TRBV25-1 and TRBJ2-3): EADIYQTPRYLVIGTGKKITLECSQTMGHDKMYWYQQDPGMELHLIHYSYGVNSTEKGDLSSESTVSRIRTEHFPLTLESARPSHTSQYLCASSESPRLAGGDDTQYFGPGTRLTVL.